These 4 T cell receptor beta chains originate from one sample sequenced in a study of molecular identifiers for immune sequencing clone quantification. One entry per CDR3 protein results from TCRdb running MiXCR on the PCR reads. The sample lists around 100,000 distinct CDR3 sequences, about 35% seen once, with roughly 4.2% in the top ten. Specimen: naive CD8+ T cells from blood, with Jurkat cell RNA spiked in. Indicated subset: FACS-sorted CD8+CD4-CCR7+CD45RA+ naive T cells. These receptors came from a human donor in good health. Some libraries in this study had Jurkat cell RNA spiked in.

This clonotype occurred many times. This chain connects TRBV12-3 or TRBV12-4 to TRBJ1-1; maybe TRBD1 (6 bases). The CDR3 has 14 amino acids. V dropped 3 bases and J dropped 2 bases, with 10 bases sitting between them. The CDR3 sequence: CASSFGTLNTEAFF. Written as DNA, the CDR3 is TGTGCCAGCAGTTTCGGGACACTTAACACTGAAGCTTTCTTT.

This clonotype was seen ten or more times. V and J are TRBV6-2 or TRBV6-3 and TRBJ2-7; possible D gene TRBD2, 5 bases. Germline V CDR1 and CDR2: MNHEY, SVGEGT. The V and J ends lost 7 bases and 4 bases respectively, with 14 bases between them. This CDR3 region has 13 residues. CDR3 sequence: CASTDGVGYEQYF. The CDR3 DNA reads as TGTGCCAGCACCGACGGGGTCGGGTACGAGCAGTACTTC.

Regarding this clonotype: The junction and the germline gene differ at one end; a read error may be behind it. This chain connects TRBV13 to TRBJ1-1; D gene unclear. Germline V gene data show CDR1 as PRHDT and CDR2 as FYEKMQ (reference sequence). The CDR3 runs to 11 residues. The CDR3 sequence: CAGSFAREAFF. For the CDR3, the DNA is TGTGCCGGCAGTTTCGCCAGGGAAGCTTTCTTT.

Turning to this clonotype: Possible read error: a much larger clone is one base away. V usage is TRBV7-9 and J usage is TRBJ1-2; D ambiguous. Germline assignment: CDR1 SEHNR and CDR2 FQNEAQ (reference sequence). V lost 8 bases to trimming and J lost 3 bases, with 10 bases between them. CDR3 length equals 12 residues. CDR3 coding DNA: TGTGCCAGCCTCCCAGGTCACTATGGCTACACCTTC. It translates to CASLPGHYGYTF.